The rows below give T cell receptor beta chains drawn from one sample of a study of blood T cell repertoires in COVID-19. Clones were sequenced by immunoSEQ multiplex PCR, and TCRdb holds only the in-frame ones, with some missing. The table lists about 40,000 clones, roughly nine tenths of them singletons. Sequenced: peripheral blood. These receptors were collected from a man between 70 and 80 years old with acute or convalescent COVID-19. Each CDR3 is given without its conserved first and last residue. Fields, in order: clone size, J gene, V gene, CDR3 protein. Rows give clone size only sometimes, using once, few, many, or a class for an expanded clone.

>once|TRBJ1-1|TRBV10-3
AISESRSGDTEAF
>NA|TRBJ2-1|TRBV20-1
SASLALSSYNEQF
>NA|TRBJ2-2|TRBV18
ASSPPRDRYTGELF
>NA|TRBJ2-7|TRBV10-3
AISDLAGSYEQY
>NA|TRBJ2-1|TRBV10-3
AITGTSGGYNEQF
>NA|TRBJ2-1|TRBV29-1
SVHSQGEQF
>NA|TRBJ1-4|TRBV19
ASNPQGAKEKLF
>NA|TRBJ2-7|TRBV3-1/TRBV3-2
ASSGASYEQY
>NA|TRBJ2-7|TRBV5-1
ASSGGRDRKNEQY
>NA|TRBJ1-5|TRBV2
ASRGETGGSQPQH
>NA|TRBJ1-1|TRBV6-5
ASSYSTVTEAF
>once|TRBJ2-4|TRBV4-3
ASSQDGRRDIQY
>NA|TRBJ1-3|TRBV9
ASSTGVLGGNTIY
>NA|TRBJ2-1|TRBV3-1/TRBV3-2
ASSQEIASYNEQF
>NA|TRBJ1-2|TRBV19
ASKPGREDDGYT
>NA|TRBJ1-4|TRBV4-1
ASSQRDSDEKLF
>NA|TRBJ1-5|TRBV2
ASSVRGQGDQPQH
>NA|TRBJ2-7|TRBV4-3
ASSQGSAGDSYEQY
>NA|TRBJ2-7|TRBV5-1
ASSHGLAEYSYEQY
>NA|TRBJ1-3|TRBV6-2/TRBV6-3
ASSYVLPDRRGNTIY
>NA|TRBJ2-7|TRBV27
ASRYTPSGSFHEQY
>NA|TRBJ1-1|TRBV28
ASRSDRAYGNTEAF
>NA|TRBJ1-1|TRBV19
ASSTGGYTEAF
>NA|TRBJ1-1|TRBV9
ASSLDRVNTEAF
>NA|TRBJ2-1|TRBV19
ASRRGGSDDEQF
>NA|TRBJ2-3|TRBV28
ASSTSLRDRGPDTQY
>NA|TRBJ2-5|TRBV4-1
ASSHSDRDRGETQY
>NA|TRBJ1-5|TRBV4-1
ASSQEGSQPQH
>NA|TRBJ2-2|TRBV11-2
ASSLRGEDTGELF
>NA|TRBJ2-1|TRBV10-1
ARTVRDSSPGWF
>NA|TRBJ1-4|TRBV5-6
ASRQRQGIEKLF
>NA|TRBJ2-4|TRBV6-1
ASSALAGILAKNIQY
>NA|TRBJ1-5|TRBV13
ASSSRGGTGPRQPQH
>NA|TRBJ2-6|TRBV18
ASSPPGGLLSGANVLT
>NA|TRBJ2-1|TRBV6-5
ASSNTGDNEQF
>NA|TRBJ1-2|TRBV5-1
ASRGQGHGYT
>NA|TRBJ2-1|TRBV19
ASNLQNSYNEQF
>NA|TRBJ2-1|TRBV19
ASKQAGAVNEQF
>NA|TRBJ2-1|TRBV10-3
AISESRGQGNEQF
>NA|TRBJ2-5|TRBV6-1
ASSESGETQY
>NA|TRBJ2-7|TRBV20-1
SATINEQY
>NA|TRBJ1-1|TRBV7-9
ASSLTGNTEAF